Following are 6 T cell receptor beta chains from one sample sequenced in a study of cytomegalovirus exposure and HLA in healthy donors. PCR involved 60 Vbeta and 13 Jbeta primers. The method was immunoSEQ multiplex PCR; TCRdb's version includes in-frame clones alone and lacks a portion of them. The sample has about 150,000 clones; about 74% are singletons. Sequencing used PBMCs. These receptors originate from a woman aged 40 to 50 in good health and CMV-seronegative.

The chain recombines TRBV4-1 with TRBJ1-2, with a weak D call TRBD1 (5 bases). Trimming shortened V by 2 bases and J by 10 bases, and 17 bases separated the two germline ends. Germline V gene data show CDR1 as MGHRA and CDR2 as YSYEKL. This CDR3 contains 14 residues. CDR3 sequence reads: CASSQYSSDRHYTF. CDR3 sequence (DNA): TGCGCCAGCAGCCAATATTCCTCCGACAGACACTACACCTTC.

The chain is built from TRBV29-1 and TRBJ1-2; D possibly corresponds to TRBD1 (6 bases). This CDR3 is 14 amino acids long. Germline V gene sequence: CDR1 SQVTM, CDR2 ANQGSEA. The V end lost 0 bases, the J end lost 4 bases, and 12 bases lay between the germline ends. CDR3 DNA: TGCAGCGTTGAAGAAAGGGGGAGGGTCTATGGCTACACCTTC. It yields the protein CSVEERGRVYGYTF.

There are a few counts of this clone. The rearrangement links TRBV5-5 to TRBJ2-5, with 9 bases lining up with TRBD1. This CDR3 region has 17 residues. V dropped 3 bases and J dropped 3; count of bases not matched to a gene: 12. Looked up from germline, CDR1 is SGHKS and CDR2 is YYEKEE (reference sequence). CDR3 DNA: TGTGCCAGCAGCTCACTCACAGGGGGCGGGGGTGAAGAGACCCAGTACTTC. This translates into CASSSLTGGGGEETQYF.

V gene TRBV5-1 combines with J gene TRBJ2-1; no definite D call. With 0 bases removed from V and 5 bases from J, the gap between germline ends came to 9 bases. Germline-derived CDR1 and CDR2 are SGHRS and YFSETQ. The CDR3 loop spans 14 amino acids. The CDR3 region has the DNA TGCGCCAGCAGCTTGGTTGGTTCGGACAATGAGCAGTTCTTC. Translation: CASSLVGSDNEQFF.

CDR3 sequence (DNA): TGTGCCAGCAGCTTAGCGGGGGACAGGGGTGCCCAGCATTTT. It encodes CASSLAGDRGAQHF. The V gene is TRBV7-9, the J gene TRBJ1-5, with 10 positions matching TRBD1. There are 14 residues in the CDR3. V trimming: 0 bases; J trimming: 11 bases; junction bases outside the gene matches: 4. Germline CDR1 is SEHNR and CDR2 is FQNEAQ (reference sequence). The full variable domain, completed using reference TRBV7-9 and TRBJ1-5, is DTGVSQNPRHKITKRGQNVTFRCDPISEHNRLYWYRQTLGQGPEFLTYFQNEAQLEKSRLLSDRFSAERPKGSFSTLEIQRTEQGDSAMYLCASSLAGDRGAQHFGDGTRLSIL.

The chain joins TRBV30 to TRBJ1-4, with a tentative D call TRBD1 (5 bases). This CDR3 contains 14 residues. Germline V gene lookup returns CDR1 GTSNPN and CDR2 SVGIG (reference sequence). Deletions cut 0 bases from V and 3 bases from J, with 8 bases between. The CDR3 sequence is CAWSVKGPNEKLFF. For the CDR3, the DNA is TGTGCCTGGAGTGTAAAGGGGCCTAATGAAAAACTGTTTTTT.